In its sample, the clone carrying this T cell receptor (beta chain) was seen once. This sample is drawn from a study of shared clonotypes between healthy human individuals. Only in-frame clones appear in the TCRdb table, and some are missing; sequencing was by immunoSEQ multiplex PCR. The sample shows more than 2 million clones, roughly 95% of them seen only once. The TCR originated in a man aged 18-30 years in good health. The sample consisted of naive CD4+ T cells sorted from blood. Noted subset: CD45RA+ positively selected.

CDR3 loop: CASGLVRGTGRTWPAYEQYF. The DNA for the CDR3 is TGTGCTAGTGGTTTGGTACGGGGGACAGGGAGAACCTGGCCAGCCTACGAGCAGTACTTC. J is TRBJ2-7 and V is TRBV12-5, with 9 bases matching TRBD1. This CDR3 contains 20 residues. The V gene end was trimmed by 0 bases and the J gene end by 2 bases; junction bases not matched to a gene: 17. Germline V CDR1 and CDR2: LGHNT, FRNRAP.